This entry is about one T cell receptor (beta chain). The target antigen is unknown. Clones were read by immunoSEQ multiplex PCR, and TCRdb kept only the in-frame ones, dropping some. The repertoire holds around 35,000 clones, with about three fifths as singletons. Trimming cost V 4 bases and J 1 base; bases outside gene matches: 2. This CDR3 has 14 residues. Germline V gene lookup returns CDR1 SNHLY and CDR2 FYNNEI. The data belong to a study of vaccination effects on CD4 cells after COVID-19. Study observations and caveats: Long after vaccination, the clones induced by infection and by vaccine shrank markedly in size. Recruitment yielded few convalescent patients, and the study had no early post-infection timepoints. The vaccine-induced clones of healthy vaccinees included only 1 of 255 that cross-reacted with common cold coronaviruses.

In the ViraFEST assay, antigen-specific CD4+ clonotypes were identified by expansion after peptide-pool stimulation. Isolation of CD4+ T cells took place after approximately 10 days of culture. None of these healthy vaccinees had been infected with SARS-CoV-2 before vaccination. Cultures of about 2 million PBMC per well contained about 10 IU/ml IL-2 plus 10 ug/ml peptides. The sequences come from CD4+ T cells from PBMCs cultured with HCoV-OC43 spike peptides, collected before COVID-19 vaccination. Specified subset: HCoV-OC43 spike overlapping peptide pool stimulation. The chain couples TRBV2 to TRBJ2-7; the match to TRBD2 covers 9 bases. This TCR derives from a human donor who received a COVID-19 vaccine. The CDR3 region has the DNA TGTGCCAGCAGTGGACTAGCGGCGTCCTACGAGCAGTACTTC. Its translation: CASSGLAASYEQYF.